This record covers a single TCR beta chain. The junction shows a germline mismatch at one end, possibly a read error. The CDR3 is made up of 13 amino acids. Germline loops: CDR1 LGHDT, CDR2 YNNKEL (reference sequence). Authors' analysis steps: Using reference gene primer amplification, nucleated cell counts were estimated. Generated by immunoSEQ multiplex PCR, the TCRdb table keeps only in-frame clones and is missing some. The D gene and trimming were derived from the DNA, and the V and J assignments and clone size from that table. The sample records approximately 75,000 clones, around four fifths being singletons. The data were taken from a study of blood T cell repertoires in COVID-19. Overall study context: Collection of acute and convalescent COVID-19 samples took place in the United States, Italy and Spain. T cells, B-cell-depleted T cells, or PBMCs supplied cDNA or gDNA.

The sequenced material came from peripheral blood. This sequence originates from a woman of 80 years or more with acute or convalescent COVID-19. The rearrangement joins TRBV3-1 (or the pseudogene TRBV3-2) to TRBJ2-5, with a weak D call TRBD1 (5 bases). The CDR3, as DNA: TGTGCCAGCAGCGGGGCTTCCCAAGGGACCCAGTACTTC. Encoded protein: CASSGASQGTQYF.